This T cell receptor beta chain was sequenced in a study of blood T cell repertoires in COVID-19. Using immunoSEQ multiplex PCR, the repertoire was profiled, and TCRdb retains in-frame clones only, with some absent. The sample holds a few hundred thousand clones, nearly 90% seen once. CDR1 and CDR2 (germline): SGHRS, YFSETQ. The CDR3 is 17 amino acids. The rearrangement links TRBV5-1 to TRBJ2-5; TRBD2 matches 11 bases. The DNA end lines up better with TRBJ2-7; the J call may be wrong. Material for sequencing was peripheral blood. The receptor was isolated from a woman aged 25-40 years with COVID-19, enrolled during active disease. Written as DNA, the CDR3 is TGCGCCAGCAGCTGGGGGACCCTAGCGGGGGGTGCCTACGAGCAGTACTTC. It is translated as CASSWGTLAGGAYEQYF.